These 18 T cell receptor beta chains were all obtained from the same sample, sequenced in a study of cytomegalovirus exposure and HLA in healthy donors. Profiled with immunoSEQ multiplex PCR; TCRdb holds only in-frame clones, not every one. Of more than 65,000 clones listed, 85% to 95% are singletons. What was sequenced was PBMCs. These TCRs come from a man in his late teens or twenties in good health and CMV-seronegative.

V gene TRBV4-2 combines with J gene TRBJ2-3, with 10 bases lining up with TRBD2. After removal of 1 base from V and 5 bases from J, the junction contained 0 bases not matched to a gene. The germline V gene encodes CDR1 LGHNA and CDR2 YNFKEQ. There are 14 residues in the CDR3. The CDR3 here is CASSQGLAGDTQYF. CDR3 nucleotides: TGTGCCAGCAGCCAAGGACTAGCGGGAGATACGCAGTATTTT.

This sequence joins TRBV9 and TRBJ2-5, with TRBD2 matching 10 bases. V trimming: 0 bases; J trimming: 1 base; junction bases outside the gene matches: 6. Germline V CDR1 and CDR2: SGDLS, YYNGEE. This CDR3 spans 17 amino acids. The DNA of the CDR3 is TGTGCCAGCAGCGTAGGGGTACTAGCGGGACCCCAAGAGACCCAGTACTTC. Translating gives CASSVGVLAGPQETQYF.

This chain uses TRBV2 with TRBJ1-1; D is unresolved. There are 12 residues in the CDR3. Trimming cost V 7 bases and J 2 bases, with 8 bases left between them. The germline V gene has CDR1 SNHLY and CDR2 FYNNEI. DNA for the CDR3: TGTGCCAGCACCCCGGGAAACACTGAAGCTTTCTTT. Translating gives CASTPGNTEAFF.

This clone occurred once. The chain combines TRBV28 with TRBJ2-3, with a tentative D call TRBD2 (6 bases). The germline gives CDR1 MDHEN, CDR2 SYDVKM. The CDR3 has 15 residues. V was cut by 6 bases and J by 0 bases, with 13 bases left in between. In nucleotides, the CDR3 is TGTGCCAGCAGACGACGGGACTTCAGCACAGATACGCAGTATTTT. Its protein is CASRRRDFSTDTQYF.

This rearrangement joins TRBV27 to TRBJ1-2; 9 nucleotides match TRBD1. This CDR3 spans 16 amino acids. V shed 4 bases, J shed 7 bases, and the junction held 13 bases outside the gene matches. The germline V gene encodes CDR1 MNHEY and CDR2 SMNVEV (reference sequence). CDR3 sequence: CASSSRPGQGKSGYTF. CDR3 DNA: TGTGCCAGCAGTTCACGACCGGGACAGGGAAAGAGTGGCTACACCTTC.

CDR3 coding DNA: TGTGCCAGCAGCAAACAGGGGTCGAACACCGGGGAGCTGTTTTTT. It translates to CASSKQGSNTGELFF. The rearrangement links TRBV11-3 to TRBJ2-2; 7 bases align to TRBD1. The germline V gene encodes CDR1 SGHNT and CDR2 YENEEA. Trimming cost V 5 bases and J 0 bases; bases outside gene matches: 3. The CDR3 extends over 15 amino acids.

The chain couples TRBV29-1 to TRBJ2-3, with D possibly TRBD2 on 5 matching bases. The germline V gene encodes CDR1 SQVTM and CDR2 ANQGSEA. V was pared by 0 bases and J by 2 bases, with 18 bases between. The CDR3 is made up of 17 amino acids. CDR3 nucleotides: TGCAGCGTTGAAGATTTGGGAGCGAGAGGTCTCACAGATACGCAGTATTTT. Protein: CSVEDLGARGLTDTQYF.

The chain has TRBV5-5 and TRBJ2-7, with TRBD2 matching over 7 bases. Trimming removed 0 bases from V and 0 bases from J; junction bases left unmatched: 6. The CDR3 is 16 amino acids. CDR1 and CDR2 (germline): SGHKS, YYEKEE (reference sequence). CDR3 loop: CASSLGPASGSYEQYF. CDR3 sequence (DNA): TGTGCCAGCAGCTTGGGCCCGGCTAGCGGCTCCTACGAGCAGTACTTC.

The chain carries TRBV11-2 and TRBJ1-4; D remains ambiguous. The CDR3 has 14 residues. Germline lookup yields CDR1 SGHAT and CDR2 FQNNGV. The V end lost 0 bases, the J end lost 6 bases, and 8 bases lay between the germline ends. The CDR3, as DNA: TGTGCCAGCAGCTTAGAGAAAGCTTATGAAAAACTGTTTTTT. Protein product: CASSLEKAYEKLFF. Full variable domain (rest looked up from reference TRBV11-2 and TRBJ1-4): EAGVAQSPRYKIIEKRQSVAFWCNPISGHATLYWYQQILGQGPKLLIQFQNNGVVDDSQLPKDRFSAERLKGVDSTLKIQPAKLEDSAVYLCASSLEKAYEKLFFGSGTQLSVL.

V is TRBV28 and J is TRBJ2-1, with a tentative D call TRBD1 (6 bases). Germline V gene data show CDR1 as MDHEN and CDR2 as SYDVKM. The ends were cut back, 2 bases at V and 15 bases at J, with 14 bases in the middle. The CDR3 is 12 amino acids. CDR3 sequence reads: CASSLVLDRAFF. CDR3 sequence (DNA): TGTGCCAGCAGTTTAGTCTTGGACAGAGCGTTCTTC.

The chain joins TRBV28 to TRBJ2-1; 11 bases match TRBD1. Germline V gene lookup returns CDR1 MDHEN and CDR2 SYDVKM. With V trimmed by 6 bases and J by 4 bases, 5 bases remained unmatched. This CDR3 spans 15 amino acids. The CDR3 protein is CASSTGTGGYNEQFF. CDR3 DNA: TGTGCCAGCAGCACCGGGACAGGGGGATACAATGAGCAGTTCTTC.

CDR3 in DNA: TGTGCCACCAGCAGCGGCAGGGTTAGGACTAATGAAAAACTGTTTTTT. Amino acids: CATSSGRVRTNEKLFF. The chain recombines TRBV15 with TRBJ1-4; perhaps TRBD1 as D (5 bases). Trimming took 3 bases from V and 2 from J, leaving 13 bases between them. Per germline, CDR1 LNHNV and CDR2 YYDKDF (reference sequence). There are 16 residues in the CDR3.

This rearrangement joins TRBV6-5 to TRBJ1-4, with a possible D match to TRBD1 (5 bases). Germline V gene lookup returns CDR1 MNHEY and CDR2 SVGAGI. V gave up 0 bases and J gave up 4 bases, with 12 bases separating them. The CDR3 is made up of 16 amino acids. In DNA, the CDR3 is TGTGCCAGCAGTTACTCAAGCGGGACGTATAATGAAAAACTGTTTTTT. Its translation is CASSYSSGTYNEKLFF.

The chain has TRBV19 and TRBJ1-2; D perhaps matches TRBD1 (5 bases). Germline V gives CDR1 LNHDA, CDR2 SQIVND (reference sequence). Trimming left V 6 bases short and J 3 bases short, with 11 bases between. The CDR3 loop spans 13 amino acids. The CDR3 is CASRRDRYYGYTF. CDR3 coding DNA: TGTGCCAGTAGAAGAGACAGATACTATGGCTACACCTTC.

Written as DNA, the CDR3 is TGTGCCAGCACGGGGGCTGGGGCCAACGTCCTGACTTTC. This sequence encodes CASTGAGANVLTF. This chain uses TRBV2 with TRBJ2-6; maybe TRBD2 (6 bases). CDR1 is SNHLY, CDR2 FYNNEI, per germline. The CDR3 is made up of 13 amino acids. V dropped 7 bases and J dropped 2 bases, with 6 bases sitting between them.

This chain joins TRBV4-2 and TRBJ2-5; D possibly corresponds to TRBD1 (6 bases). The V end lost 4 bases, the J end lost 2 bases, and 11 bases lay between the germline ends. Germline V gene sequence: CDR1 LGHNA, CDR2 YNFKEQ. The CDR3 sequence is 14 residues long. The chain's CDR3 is CASSPGTPQETQYF. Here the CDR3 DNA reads TGTGCCAGCAGCCCCGGGACACCTCAAGAGACCCAGTACTTC.

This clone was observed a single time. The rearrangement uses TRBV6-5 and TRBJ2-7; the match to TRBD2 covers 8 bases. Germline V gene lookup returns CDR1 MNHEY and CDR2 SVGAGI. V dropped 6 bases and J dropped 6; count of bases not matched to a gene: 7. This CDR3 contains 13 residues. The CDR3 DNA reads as TGTGCCAGCAGAAACGGGGGGGGCGGCGAGCAGTACTTC. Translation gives CASRNGGGGEQYF.

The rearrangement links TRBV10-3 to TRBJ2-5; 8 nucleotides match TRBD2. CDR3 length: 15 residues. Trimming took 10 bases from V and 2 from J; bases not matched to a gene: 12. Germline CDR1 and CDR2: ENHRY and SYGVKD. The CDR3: CATLDTSGTQETQYF. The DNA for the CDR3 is TGTGCCACCCTCGACACTAGCGGCACTCAAGAGACCCAGTACTTC.